A selection of T cell receptor beta chains follows, all from one sample in a study of T cells expressing NK-cell markers. From its re-call of the 5' RACE reads, TCRdb lists each CDR3 protein once, without DNA. The sample data list about 300,000 distinct CDR3 sequences. The specimen sequenced was blood T cells: a sorted CD56 or NKG2C T cell subset, CD4+ or CD8+ T cells, or bulk PBMC T cells (not recorded which). These receptors came from a woman between 18 and 70 years old in good health. Both conserved end residues are part of each CDR3.

14 TRBJ2-5 TRBV20-1 CSASGGTDQETQYF
19 TRBJ1-3 TRBV7-8 CASSSGTGYFGSSGNTIYF
17 TRBJ2-3 TRBV20-1 CSARGERVAPSTDTQYF
15 TRBJ2-7 TRBV20-1 CSARDPGQGRYEQYF
13 TRBJ2-2 TRBV12-3/TRBV12-4 CATATGVTGELFF
14 TRBJ2-3 TRBV5-1 CASSLNGNTDTQYF
14 TRBJ1-3 TRBV11-2 CASSFRTGGNTIYF
14 TRBJ1-5 TRBV2 CASSEPRWDQPQHF
18 TRBJ1-6 TRBV19 CASSIGLTGRAYNSPLHF
16 TRBJ2-6 TRBV5-6 CASAIPRVSGANVLTF
15 TRBJ2-7 TRBV20-1 CSALGVAGVTYEQYF
12 TRBJ2-5 TRBV7-2 CASSRGSETQYF
16 TRBJ2-6 TRBV4-3 CASSQDPSPGANVLTF
12 TRBJ1-4 TRBV20-1 CSGTGGREKLFF
17 TRBJ1-5 TRBV9 CASSAGRQGESNQPQHF
16 TRBJ2-1 TRBV6-4 CASSVGAGVSYNEQFF
16 TRBJ1-3 TRBV10-2 CASSFQADLGENTIYF
13 TRBJ2-3 TRBV29-1 CSSAGGYTDTQYF
16 TRBJ2-2 TRBV7-2 CASSGGGTIGTGELFF
14 TRBJ2-7 TRBV20-1 CSASGAGLRSEQYF
11 TRBJ1-1 TRBV5-6 CASRSQGEAFF
15 TRBJ2-1 TRBV6-1 CASLRQVGTYNEQFF
13 TRBJ1-1 TRBV18 CASSPKGSTEAFF
14 TRBJ1-1 TRBV6-5 CASSSTRGNTEAFF
16 TRBJ1-6 TRBV5-1 CASSLAGGAENSPLHF
17 TRBJ1-6 TRBV7-8 CASSLADRGLRSSPLHF